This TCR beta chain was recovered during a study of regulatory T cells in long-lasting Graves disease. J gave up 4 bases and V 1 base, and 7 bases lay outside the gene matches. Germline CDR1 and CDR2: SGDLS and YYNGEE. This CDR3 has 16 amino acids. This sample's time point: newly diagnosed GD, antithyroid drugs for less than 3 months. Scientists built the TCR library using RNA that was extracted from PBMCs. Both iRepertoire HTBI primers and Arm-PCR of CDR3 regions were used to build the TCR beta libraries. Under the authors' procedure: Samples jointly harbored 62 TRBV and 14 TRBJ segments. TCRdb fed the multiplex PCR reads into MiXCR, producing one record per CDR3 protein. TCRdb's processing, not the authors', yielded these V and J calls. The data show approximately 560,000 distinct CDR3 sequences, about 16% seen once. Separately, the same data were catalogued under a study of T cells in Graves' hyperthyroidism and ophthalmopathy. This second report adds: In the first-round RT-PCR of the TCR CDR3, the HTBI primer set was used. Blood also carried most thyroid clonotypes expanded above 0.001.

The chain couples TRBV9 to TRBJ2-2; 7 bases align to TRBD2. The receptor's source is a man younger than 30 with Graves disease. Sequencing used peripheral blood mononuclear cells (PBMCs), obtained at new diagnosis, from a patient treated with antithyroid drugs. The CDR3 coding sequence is TGTGCCAGCAGCGTAACGGGAGGCCTCCTCACCGGGGAGCTGTTTTTT. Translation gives CASSVTGGLLTGELFF.